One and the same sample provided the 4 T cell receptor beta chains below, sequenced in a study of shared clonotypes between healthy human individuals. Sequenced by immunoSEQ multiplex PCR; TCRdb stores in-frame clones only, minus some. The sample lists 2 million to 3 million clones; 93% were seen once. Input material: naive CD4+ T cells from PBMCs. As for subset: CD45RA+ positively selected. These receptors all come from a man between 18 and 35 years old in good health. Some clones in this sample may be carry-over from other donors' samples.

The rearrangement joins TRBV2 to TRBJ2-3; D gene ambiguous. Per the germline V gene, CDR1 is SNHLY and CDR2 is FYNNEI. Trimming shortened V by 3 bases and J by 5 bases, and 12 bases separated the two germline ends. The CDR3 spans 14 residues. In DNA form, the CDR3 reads TGTGCCAGCAGTGAGAGACGGCAGATAGATACGCAGTATTTT. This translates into CASSERRQIDTQYF.

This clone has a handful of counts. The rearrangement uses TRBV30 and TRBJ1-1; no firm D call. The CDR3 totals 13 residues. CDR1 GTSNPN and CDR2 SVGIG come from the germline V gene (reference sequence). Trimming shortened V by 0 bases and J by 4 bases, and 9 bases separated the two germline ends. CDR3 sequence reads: CAWSVTDLTEAFF. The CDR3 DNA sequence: TGTGCCTGGAGTGTAACTGACCTCACTGAAGCTTTCTTT.

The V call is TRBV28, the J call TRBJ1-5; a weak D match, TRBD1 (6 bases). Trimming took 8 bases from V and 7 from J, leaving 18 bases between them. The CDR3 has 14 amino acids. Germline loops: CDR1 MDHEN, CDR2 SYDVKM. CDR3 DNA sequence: TGTGCCAGCCGGCTTGGGGGGCAGGGCCAGCCCCAGCATTTT. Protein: CASRLGGQGQPQHF.

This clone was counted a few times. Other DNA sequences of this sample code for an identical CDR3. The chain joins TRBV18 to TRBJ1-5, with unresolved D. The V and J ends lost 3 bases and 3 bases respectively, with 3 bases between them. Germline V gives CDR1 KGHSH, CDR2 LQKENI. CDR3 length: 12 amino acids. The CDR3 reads CASSPDNQPQHF. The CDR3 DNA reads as TGTGCCAGCTCACCGGACAATCAGCCCCAGCATTTT. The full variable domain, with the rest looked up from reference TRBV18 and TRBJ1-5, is NAGVMQNPRHLVRRRGQEARLRCSPMKGHSHVYWYRQLPEEGLKFMVYLQKENIIDESGMPKERFSAEFPKEGPSILRIQQVVRGDSAAYFCASSPDNQPQHFGDGTRLSIL.